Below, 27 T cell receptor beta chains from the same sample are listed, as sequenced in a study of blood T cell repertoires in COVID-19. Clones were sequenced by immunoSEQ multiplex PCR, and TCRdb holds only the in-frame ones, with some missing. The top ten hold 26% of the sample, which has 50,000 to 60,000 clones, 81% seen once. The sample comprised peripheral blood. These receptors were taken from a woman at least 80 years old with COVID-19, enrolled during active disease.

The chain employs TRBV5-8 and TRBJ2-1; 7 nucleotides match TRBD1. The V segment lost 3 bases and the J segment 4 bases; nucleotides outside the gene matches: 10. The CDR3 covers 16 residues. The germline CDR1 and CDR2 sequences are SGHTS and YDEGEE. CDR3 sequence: CASSYLGDRVYNEQFF. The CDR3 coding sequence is TGTGCCAGCAGCTACCTAGGCGACAGGGTTTACAATGAGCAGTTCTTC. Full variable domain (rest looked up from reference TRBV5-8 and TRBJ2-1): EAGVTQSPTHLIKTRGQQATLRCSPISGHTSVYWYQQALGLGLQFLLWYDEGEERNRGNFPPRFSGRQFPNYSSELNVNALELEDSALYLCASSYLGDRVYNEQFFGPGTRLTVL.

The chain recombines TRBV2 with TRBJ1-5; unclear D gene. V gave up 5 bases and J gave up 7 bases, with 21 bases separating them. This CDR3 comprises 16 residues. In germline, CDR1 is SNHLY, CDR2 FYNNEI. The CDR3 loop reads CASSSGGVRSRQPQHF. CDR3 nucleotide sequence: TGTGCCAGCAGTTCGGGAGGCGTCCGGAGTCGACAGCCCCAGCATTTT.

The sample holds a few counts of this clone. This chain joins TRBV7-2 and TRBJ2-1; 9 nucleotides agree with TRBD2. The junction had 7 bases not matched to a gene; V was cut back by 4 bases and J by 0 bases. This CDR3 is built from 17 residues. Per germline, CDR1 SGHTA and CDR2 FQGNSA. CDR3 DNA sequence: TGTGCCAGCAGCTATAGGACTAGCGCCCACTCCTACAATGAGCAGTTCTTC. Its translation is CASSYRTSAHSYNEQFF. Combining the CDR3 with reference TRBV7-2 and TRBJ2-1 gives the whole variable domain GAGVSQSPSNKVTEKGKDVELRCDPISGHTALYWYRQSLGQGLEFLIYFQGNSAPDKSGLPSDRFSAERTGGSVSTLTIQRTQQEDSAVYLCASSYRTSAHSYNEQFFGPGTRLTVL.

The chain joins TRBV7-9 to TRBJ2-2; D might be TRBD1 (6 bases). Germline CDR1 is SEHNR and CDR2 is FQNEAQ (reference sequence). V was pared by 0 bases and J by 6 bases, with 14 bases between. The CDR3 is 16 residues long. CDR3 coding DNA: TGTGCCAGCAGCTTAGCGGGCCCTACAGGGCCCGGGGAGCTGTTTTTT. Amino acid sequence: CASSLAGPTGPGELFF.

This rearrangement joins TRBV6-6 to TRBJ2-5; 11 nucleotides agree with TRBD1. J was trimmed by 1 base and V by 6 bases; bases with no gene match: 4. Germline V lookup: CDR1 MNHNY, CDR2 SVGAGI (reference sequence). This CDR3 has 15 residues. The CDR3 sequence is CASSRTGGTQETQYF. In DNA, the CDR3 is TGTGCCAGCAGCAGGACAGGGGGCACCCAAGAGACCCAGTACTTC.

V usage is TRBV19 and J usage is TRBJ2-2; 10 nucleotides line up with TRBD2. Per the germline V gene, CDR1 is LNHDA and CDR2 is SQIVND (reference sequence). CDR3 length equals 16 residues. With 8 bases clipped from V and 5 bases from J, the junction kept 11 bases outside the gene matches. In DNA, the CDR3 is TGTGCCAGTCGCCGGACTAGCGGATACACTACCGGGGAGCTGTTTTTT. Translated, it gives CASRRTSGYTTGELFF.

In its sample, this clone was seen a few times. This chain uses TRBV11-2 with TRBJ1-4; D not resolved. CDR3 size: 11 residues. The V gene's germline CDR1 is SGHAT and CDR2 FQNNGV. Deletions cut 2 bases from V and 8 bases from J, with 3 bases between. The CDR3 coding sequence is TGTGCCAGCAGCTTACGGGAAAAACTGTTTTTT. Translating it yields CASSLREKLFF.

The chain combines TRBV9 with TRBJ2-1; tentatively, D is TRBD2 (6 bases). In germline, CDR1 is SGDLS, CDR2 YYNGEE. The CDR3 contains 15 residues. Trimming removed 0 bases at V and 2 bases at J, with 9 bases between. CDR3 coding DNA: TGTGCCAGCAGCGTAGATAGCGGAGCCTACAATGAGCAGTTCTTC. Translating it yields CASSVDSGAYNEQFF.

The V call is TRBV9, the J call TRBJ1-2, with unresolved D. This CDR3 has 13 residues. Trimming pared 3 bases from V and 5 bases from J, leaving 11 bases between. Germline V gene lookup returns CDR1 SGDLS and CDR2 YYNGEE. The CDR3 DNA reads TGTGCCAGCAGCGCCCTCGGTTGGTATGGCTACACCTTC. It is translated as CASSALGWYGYTF.

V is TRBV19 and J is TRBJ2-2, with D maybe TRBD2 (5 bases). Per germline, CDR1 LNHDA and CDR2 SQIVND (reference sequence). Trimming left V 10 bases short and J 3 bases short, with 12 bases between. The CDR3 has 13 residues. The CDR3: CATGVWYTGELFF. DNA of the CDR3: TGTGCCACCGGGGTATGGTACACCGGGGAGCTGTTTTTT. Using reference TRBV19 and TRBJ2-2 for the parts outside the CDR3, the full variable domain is DGGITQSPKYLFRKEGQNVTLSCEQNLNHDAMYWYRQDPGQGLRLIYYSQIVNDFQKGDIAEGYSVSREKKESFPLTVTSAQKNPTAFYLCATGVWYTGELFFGEGSRLTVL.

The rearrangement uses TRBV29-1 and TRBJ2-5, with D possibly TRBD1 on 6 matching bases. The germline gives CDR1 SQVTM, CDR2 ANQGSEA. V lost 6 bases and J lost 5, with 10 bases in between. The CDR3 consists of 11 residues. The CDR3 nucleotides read TGCAGCGTCGGACAGACGGAGACCCAGTACTTC. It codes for CSVGQTETQYF. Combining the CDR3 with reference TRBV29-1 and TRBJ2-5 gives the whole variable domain SAVISQKPSRDICQRGTSLTIQCQVDSQVTMMFWYRQQPGQSLTLIATANQGSEATYESGFVIDKFPISRPNLTFSTLTVSNMSPEDSSIYLCSVGQTETQYFGPGTRLLVL.

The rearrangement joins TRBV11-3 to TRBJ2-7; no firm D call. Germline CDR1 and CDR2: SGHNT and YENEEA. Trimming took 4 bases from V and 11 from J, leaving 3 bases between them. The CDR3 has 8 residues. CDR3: CASSSKYF. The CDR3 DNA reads TGTGCCAGCAGCTCTAAGTACTTC.

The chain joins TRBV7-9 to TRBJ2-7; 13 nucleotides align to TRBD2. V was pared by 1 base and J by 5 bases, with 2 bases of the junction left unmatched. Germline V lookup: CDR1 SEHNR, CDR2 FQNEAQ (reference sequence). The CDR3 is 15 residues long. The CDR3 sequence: CASSLGLAGGDEQYF. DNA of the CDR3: TGTGCCAGCAGCTTAGGACTAGCGGGAGGCGACGAGCAGTACTTC.

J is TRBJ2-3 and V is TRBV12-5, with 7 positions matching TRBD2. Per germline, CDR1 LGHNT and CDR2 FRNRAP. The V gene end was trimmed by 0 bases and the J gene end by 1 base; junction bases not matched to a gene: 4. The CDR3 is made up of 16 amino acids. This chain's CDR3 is CASGLVLTSGTDTQYF. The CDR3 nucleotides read TGTGCTAGTGGTTTGGTTCTCACTAGCGGCACAGATACGCAGTATTTT.

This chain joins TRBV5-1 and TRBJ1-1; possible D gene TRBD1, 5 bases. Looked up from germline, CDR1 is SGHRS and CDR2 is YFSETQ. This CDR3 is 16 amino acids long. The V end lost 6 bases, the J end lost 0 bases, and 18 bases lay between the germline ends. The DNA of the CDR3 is TGCGCCAGCACGGGAGGGGAAGGTTCGATGAACACTGAAGCTTTCTTT. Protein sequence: CASTGGEGSMNTEAFF.

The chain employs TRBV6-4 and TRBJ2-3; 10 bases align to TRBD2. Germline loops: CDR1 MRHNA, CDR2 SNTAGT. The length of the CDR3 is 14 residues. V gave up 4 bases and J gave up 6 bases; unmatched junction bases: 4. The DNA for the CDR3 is TGTGCCAGCAGTGGCCTAGCGGGAGCTGATACGCAGTATTTT. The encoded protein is CASSGLAGADTQYF.

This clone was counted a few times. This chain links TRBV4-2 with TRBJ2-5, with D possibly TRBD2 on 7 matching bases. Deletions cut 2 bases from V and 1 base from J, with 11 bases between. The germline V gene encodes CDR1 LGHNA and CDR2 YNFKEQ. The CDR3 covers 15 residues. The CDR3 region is CASSQLGGAQETQYF. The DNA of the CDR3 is TGTGCCAGCAGCCAACTAGGGGGGGCCCAAGAGACCCAGTACTTC.

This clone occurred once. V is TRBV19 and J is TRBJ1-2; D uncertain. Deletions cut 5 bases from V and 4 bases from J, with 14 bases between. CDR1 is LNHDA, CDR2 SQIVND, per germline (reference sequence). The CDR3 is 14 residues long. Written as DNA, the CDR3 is TGTGCCAGTAGTCCCTCATACACGGGCTATGGCTACACCTTC. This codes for CASSPSYTGYGYTF.

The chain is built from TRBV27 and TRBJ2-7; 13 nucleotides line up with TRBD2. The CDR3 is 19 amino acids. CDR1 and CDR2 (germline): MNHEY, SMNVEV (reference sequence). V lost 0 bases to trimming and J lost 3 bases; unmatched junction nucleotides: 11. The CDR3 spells CASSLSQGLGLAGHYEQYF. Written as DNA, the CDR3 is TGTGCCAGCAGTTTATCTCAAGGCCTGGGACTAGCGGGACACTACGAGCAGTACTTC.

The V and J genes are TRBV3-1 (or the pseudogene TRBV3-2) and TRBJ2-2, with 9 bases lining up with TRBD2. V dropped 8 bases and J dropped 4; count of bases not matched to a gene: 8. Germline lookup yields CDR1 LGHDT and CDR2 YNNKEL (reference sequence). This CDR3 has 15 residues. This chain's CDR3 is CASSVAGVLTGELFF. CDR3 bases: TGTGCCAGCTCCGTAGCGGGAGTCCTCACCGGGGAGCTGTTTTTT.

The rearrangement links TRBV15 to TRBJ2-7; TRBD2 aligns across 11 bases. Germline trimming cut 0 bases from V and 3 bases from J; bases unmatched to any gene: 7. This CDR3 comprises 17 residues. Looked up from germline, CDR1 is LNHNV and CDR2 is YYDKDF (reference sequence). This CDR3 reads CATSRDLLAGEFYEQYF. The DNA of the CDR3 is TGTGCCACCAGCAGAGATTTACTAGCGGGAGAGTTCTACGAGCAGTACTTC.

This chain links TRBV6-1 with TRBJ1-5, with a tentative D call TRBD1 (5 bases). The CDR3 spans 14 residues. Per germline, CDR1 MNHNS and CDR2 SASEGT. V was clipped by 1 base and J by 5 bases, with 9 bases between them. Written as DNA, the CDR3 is TGTGCCAGCAGTGAAGTCAGGGCTCATCAGCCCCAGCATTTT. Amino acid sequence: CASSEVRAHQPQHF.

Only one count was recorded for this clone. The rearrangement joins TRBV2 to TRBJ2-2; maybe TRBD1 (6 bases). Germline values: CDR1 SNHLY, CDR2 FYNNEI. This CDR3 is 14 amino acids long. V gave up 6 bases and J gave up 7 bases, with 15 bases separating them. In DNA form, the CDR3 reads TGTGCCAGCAGCGCTCTGGGGGCGGGCGGGGAGCTGTTTTTT. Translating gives CASSALGAGGELFF. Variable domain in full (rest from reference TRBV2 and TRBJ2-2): EPEVTQTPSHQVTQMGQEVILRCVPISNHLYFYWYRQILGQKVEFLVSFYNNEISEKSEIFDDQFSVERPDGSNFTLKIRSTKLEDSAMYFCASSALGAGGELFFGEGSRLTVL.

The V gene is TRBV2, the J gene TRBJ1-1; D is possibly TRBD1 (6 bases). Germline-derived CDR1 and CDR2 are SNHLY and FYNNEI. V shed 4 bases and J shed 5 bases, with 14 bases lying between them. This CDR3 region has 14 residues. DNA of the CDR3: TGTGCCAGCAGTGTTCAAGGGGGGGAGACTGAAGCTTTCTTT. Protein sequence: CASSVQGGETEAFF.

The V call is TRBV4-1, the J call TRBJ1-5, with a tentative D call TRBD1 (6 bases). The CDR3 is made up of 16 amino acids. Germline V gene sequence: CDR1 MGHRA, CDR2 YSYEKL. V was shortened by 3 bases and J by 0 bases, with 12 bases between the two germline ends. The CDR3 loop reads CASSHGGQSSNQPQHF. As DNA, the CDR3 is TGCGCCAGCAGCCACGGAGGACAGAGTAGCAATCAGCCCCAGCATTTT.

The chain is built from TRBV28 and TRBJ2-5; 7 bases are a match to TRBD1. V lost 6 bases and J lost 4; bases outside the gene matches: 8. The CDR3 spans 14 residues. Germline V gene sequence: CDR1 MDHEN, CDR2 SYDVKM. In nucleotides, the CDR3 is TGTGCCAGCAGCCCGGACAGGATAAGAGAGACCCAGTACTTC. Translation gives CASSPDRIRETQYF.

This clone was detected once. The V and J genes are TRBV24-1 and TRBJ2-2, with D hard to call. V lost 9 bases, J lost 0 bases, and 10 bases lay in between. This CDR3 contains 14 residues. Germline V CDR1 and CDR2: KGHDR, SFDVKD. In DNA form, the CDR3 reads TGTGCCACCTTGGGCAGTGCGAACACCGGGGAGCTGTTTTTT. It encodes CATLGSANTGELFF.